Each of the 10 T cell receptor beta chains below was sequenced from the same sample in a study of cytomegalovirus exposure and HLA in healthy donors. Both 60 Vbeta primers and 13 Jbeta primers went into the PCR. Clones were read by immunoSEQ multiplex PCR, and TCRdb kept only the in-frame ones, dropping some. Of about 200,000 clones listed, roughly 76% are singletons. The sample consisted of PBMCs. Receptors were obtained from a woman aged 30 to 39 in good health and CMV-seropositive.

This chain links TRBV5-4 with TRBJ2-3, with TRBD2 matching 9 bases. Germline V CDR1 and CDR2: SGHNT, YYREEE (reference sequence). With 9 bases clipped from V and 1 base from J, the junction kept 12 bases outside the gene matches. This CDR3 has 16 residues. CDR3 loop: CATLSAGGRGTDTQYF. CDR3 sequence (DNA): TGTGCCACCCTATCTGCGGGAGGGCGGGGCACAGATACGCAGTATTTT.

The chain recombines TRBV5-1 with TRBJ2-3; D is uncertain. The CDR3 has 15 residues. Trimming stripped 4 bases from V and 0 bases from J, with 12 bases between. In germline, CDR1 is SGHRS, CDR2 YFSETQ. The CDR3 loop is CASSPTFLSTDTQYF. The DNA of the CDR3 is TGCGCCAGCAGCCCTACGTTTCTTAGCACAGATACGCAGTATTTT.

The chain recombines TRBV11-2 with TRBJ1-6, with unresolved D. This CDR3 has 13 amino acids. Between the trimmed V and J ends, which lost 1 base and 9 bases, there was a span of 7 bases. Germline values: CDR1 SGHAT, CDR2 FQNNGV. The CDR3 loop reads CASSLGESSPLHF. For the CDR3, the DNA is TGTGCCAGCAGCTTAGGGGAGAGTTCACCCCTCCACTTT.

The chain couples TRBV9 to TRBJ2-3; 11 bases line up with TRBD1. CDR1 is SGDLS and CDR2 is YYNGEE in the germline V gene. V dropped 0 bases and J dropped 3; count of bases not matched to a gene: 3. The CDR3 length is 16 residues. CDR3 bases: TGTGCCAGCAGCGTAGGAGGGACAGGGGGTACAGATACGCAGTATTTT. Residues: CASSVGGTGGTDTQYF.

DNA of the CDR3: TGTGCCAGCAGCTCTCAGGGGGGAGGAAACACCATATATTTT. This encodes CASSSQGGGNTIYF. This chain joins TRBV7-2 and TRBJ1-3; TRBD1 aligns across 7 bases. The CDR3 totals 14 residues. J gave up 4 bases and V 4 bases, and 4 bases lay outside the gene matches. CDR1 is SGHTA and CDR2 is FQGNSA in the germline V gene.

The chain joins TRBV29-1 to TRBJ2-5; perhaps TRBD2 as D (6 bases). The CDR3 totals 14 residues. Germline-derived CDR1 and CDR2 are SQVTM and ANQGSEA. The V and J ends lost 7 bases and 2 bases respectively, with 17 bases between them. The CDR3 here is CSAPGTGTQETQYF. CDR3 coding DNA: TGCAGCGCGCCTGGGACGGGGACTCAAGAGACCCAGTACTTC.

CDR3: CSAPGLDTQYF. The DNA of the CDR3 is TGCAGTGCTCCCGGACTGGATACGCAGTATTTT. The chain couples TRBV20-1 to TRBJ2-3, with a weak D call TRBD2 (5 bases). This CDR3 spans 11 amino acids. Germline V CDR1 and CDR2: DFQATT, SNEGSKA (reference sequence). Trimming cost V 5 bases and J 6 bases, with 9 bases left between them.

The V gene is TRBV9, the J gene TRBJ1-6; weak D call: TRBD1 (5 bases). Germline values: CDR1 SGDLS, CDR2 YYNGEE. The CDR3 runs to 16 residues. V was pared by 4 bases and J by 1 base, with 12 bases between. Here the CDR3 DNA reads TGTGCCAGCAGCCCATTCACAGGATCCTATAATTCACCCCTCCACTTT. Translation gives CASSPFTGSYNSPLHF.

In this sample, this clone turned up a few times. This rearrangement joins TRBV5-1 to TRBJ1-2; 8 nucleotides agree with TRBD1. Germline assignment: CDR1 SGHRS and CDR2 YFSETQ. The CDR3 length is 15 residues. V shed 4 bases and J 2 bases; nucleotides not matched to a gene: 7. The CDR3 region is CASSPRTGLNYGYTF. The CDR3 DNA reads as TGCGCCAGCAGCCCTCGGACAGGGCTAAACTATGGCTACACCTTC.

This chain connects TRBV21-1 to TRBJ2-7; TRBD2 is taken as the D call from the table, unchecked against the DNA. TRBV21-1 is an annotated pseudogene. There are 14 residues in the CDR3. CDR3 in amino acids: CASTSRETNYEQYF. CDR3 nucleotide sequence: TGTGCCAGCACCTCGAGGGAGACTAACTACGAGCAGTACTTC.